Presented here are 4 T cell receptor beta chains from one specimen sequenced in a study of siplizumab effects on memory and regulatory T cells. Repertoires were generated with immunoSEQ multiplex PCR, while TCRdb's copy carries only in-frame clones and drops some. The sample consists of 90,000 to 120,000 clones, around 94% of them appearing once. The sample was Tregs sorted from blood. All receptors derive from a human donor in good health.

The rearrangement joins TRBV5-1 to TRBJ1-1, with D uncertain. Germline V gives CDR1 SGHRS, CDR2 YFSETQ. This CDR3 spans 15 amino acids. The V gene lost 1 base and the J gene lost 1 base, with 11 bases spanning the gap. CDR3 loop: CASSLLYQTNTEAFF. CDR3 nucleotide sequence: TGCGCCAGCAGCTTGCTTTACCAAACGAACACTGAAGCTTTCTTT.

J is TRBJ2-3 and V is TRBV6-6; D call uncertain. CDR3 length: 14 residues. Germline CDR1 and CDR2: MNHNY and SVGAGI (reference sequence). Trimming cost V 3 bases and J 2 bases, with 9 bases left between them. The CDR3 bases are TGTGCCAGCAGTTATCGCGGCTCCACAGATACGCAGTATTTT. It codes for CASSYRGSTDTQYF.

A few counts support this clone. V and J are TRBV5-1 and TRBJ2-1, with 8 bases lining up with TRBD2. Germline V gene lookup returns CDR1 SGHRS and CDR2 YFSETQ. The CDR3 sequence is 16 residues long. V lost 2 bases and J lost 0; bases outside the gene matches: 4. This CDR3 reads CASSFFGRASYNEQFF. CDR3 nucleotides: TGCGCCAGCAGCTTCTTCGGGAGGGCCTCCTACAATGAGCAGTTCTTC.

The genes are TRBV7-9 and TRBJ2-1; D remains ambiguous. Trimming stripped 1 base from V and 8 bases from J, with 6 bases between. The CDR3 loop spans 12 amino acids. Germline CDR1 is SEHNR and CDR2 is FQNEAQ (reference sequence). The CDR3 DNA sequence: TGTGCCAGCAGCTTAGTCCTCTATGAGCAGTTCTTC. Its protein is CASSLVLYEQFF.